This is a list of T cell receptor beta chains from one sample in a study of CD8 T cells in Susac syndrome. TCRdb re-called the immunoSEQ multiplex PCR reads through MiXCR, storing one row per CDR3 protein. Found here are around 80,000 distinct CDR3 sequences, approximately 96% of them singletons; the top ten hold around 0.41%. The sequenced material came from CD8+ T cells from PBMCs. The receptors shown here come from a human donor with Susac syndrome. Each CDR3 is given with its conserved first and last residue. A D gene is named only where the DNA matches it firmly. Clone size, where shown, is once, few, many, or a class for clones that have expanded.

DNA: TGTGCCAGCAGCGGGGCGCTAACAGATACGCAGTATTTT
CDR3: CASSGALTDTQYF
J: TRBJ2-3
D: -
size: -
V: TRBV7-9

DNA: TGCAGCGTTGTCGGTTTGGAGGACCTCACCGCTTTCTTT
CDR3: CSVVGLEDLTAFF
J: TRBJ1-1
D: -
size: -
V: TRBV29-1

DNA: TGTGCCAGCAGTGAATACAGGGTTGGAGAGACCCAGTACTTC
CDR3: CASSEYRVGETQYF
J: TRBJ2-5
D: -
size: -
V: TRBV25-1

DNA: TGTGCCAGCAGTCCCTACCGGGAGGGAAAGACCCAGTACTTC
CDR3: CASSPYREGKTQYF
J: TRBJ2-5
D: TRBD2
size: -
V: TRBV12-3/TRBV12-4

DNA: TGTGCCAGCAGCCTATCGTGGGCCAGCACAGATACGCAGTATTTT
CDR3: CASSLSWASTDTQYF
J: TRBJ2-3
D: -
size: -
V: TRBV7-9

DNA: TGTGCCAGCAGCGACACGACAGAAGACTATGGCTACACCTTC
CDR3: CASSDTTEDYGYTF
J: TRBJ1-2
D: -
size: -
V: TRBV9

DNA: TGTGCCAGTAGCGTGACAGGAGCCTATGGCTACACCTTC
CDR3: CASSVTGAYGYTF
J: TRBJ1-2
D: -
size: -
V: TRBV19

DNA: TGTGCCAGCACCTACCTTGGGGCCGTCTCTGGGGCCAACGTCCTGACTTTC
CDR3: CASTYLGAVSGANVLTF
J: TRBJ2-6
D: -
size: -
V: TRBV6-1

DNA: TGTGCCAGCAGTTTTCTCCGCAGGGAGGGAGAGACCCAGTACTTC
CDR3: CASSFLRREGETQYF
J: TRBJ2-5
D: TRBD2
size: -
V: TRBV12-3/TRBV12-4

DNA: TGTGCCAGTGCCCCCTGGGAGGAGTTGAACACTGAAGCTTTCTTT
CDR3: CASAPWEELNTEAFF
J: TRBJ1-1
D: -
size: -
V: TRBV19

DNA: TGTGCCAGCAGCAACCGGGACAGTCCTTCCACAGATACGCAGTATTTT
CDR3: CASSNRDSPSTDTQYF
J: TRBJ2-3
D: TRBD1
size: once
V: TRBV7-9

DNA: TGTGCCAGCCAAGAAATGGTCCCAACAGATACGCAGTATTTT
CDR3: CASQEMVPTDTQYF
J: TRBJ2-3
D: -
size: -
V: TRBV2

DNA: TGTGCCAGCAGCCCGGGGACTAGCGGGGCCGAGCAGTACTTC
CDR3: CASSPGTSGAEQYF
J: TRBJ2-7
D: TRBD2
size: -
V: TRBV7-2

DNA: TGCGCCAGCAGCCACTGGGGACGAAGAGCTTTCTTT
CDR3: CASSHWGRRAFF
J: TRBJ1-1
D: -
size: -
V: TRBV4-1

DNA: TGTGCCAGCAGGTTCGACCGCGGGGAGCTGTTTTTT
CDR3: CASRFDRGELFF
J: TRBJ2-2
D: -
size: -
V: TRBV28

DNA: TGTGCCAGCAGCTTGGAGGGAATGAGCACAGATACGCAGTATTTT
CDR3: CASSLEGMSTDTQYF
J: TRBJ2-3
D: -
size: once
V: TRBV5-4

DNA: TGTGCCACCAGGGGCGGGAACAATGAGCAGTTCTTC
CDR3: CATRGGNNEQFF
J: TRBJ2-1
D: -
size: -
V: TRBV24-1

DNA: TGTGCCAGCACCTTCTCTAGCACAGATACGCAGTATTTT
CDR3: CASTFSSTDTQYF
J: TRBJ2-3
D: -
size: -
V: TRBV27

DNA: TGTGCCAGCAGCCTACAGGGTTTGAACACTGAAGCTTTCTTT
CDR3: CASSLQGLNTEAFF
J: TRBJ1-1
D: -
size: -
V: TRBV6-5

DNA: TGTGCCAGCAGTCCCCCGGGAGGAGAGACCCAGTACTTC
CDR3: CASSPPGGETQYF
J: TRBJ2-5
D: TRBD2
size: -
V: TRBV28

DNA: TGCGCCAGCAGCTCCCTGGGTCTCTCCTACAATGAGCAGTTCTTC
CDR3: CASSSLGLSYNEQFF
J: TRBJ2-1
D: -
size: -
V: TRBV4-1

DNA: TGCAGCGTTGAGGAGGAAGGACTATCGTCCAATGAGCAGTTCTTC
CDR3: CSVEEEGLSSNEQFF
J: TRBJ2-1
D: -
size: -
V: TRBV29-1

DNA: TGTGCCAGCAGTTCACGACAGGGGGCCCGACCGGGGGAGCTGTTTTTT
CDR3: CASSSRQGARPGELFF
J: TRBJ2-2
D: TRBD1
size: -
V: TRBV28

DNA: TGTGCCAGCAGTTTGGGGAGTTCGACGCTTAATGAGCAGTTCTTC
CDR3: CASSLGSSTLNEQFF
J: TRBJ2-1
D: -
size: -
V: TRBV27

DNA: TGTGCCAGCAGCTCCCGCGAGACCCAGTACTTC
CDR3: CASSSRETQYF
J: TRBJ2-5
D: -
size: few
V: TRBV13

DNA: TGTGCCAGCCGCCCCCGGGGGGCTACCTACGAGCAGTACTTC
CDR3: CASRPRGATYEQYF
J: TRBJ2-7
D: -
size: -
V: TRBV7-8

DNA: TGCGCCAGCAGCTTGGCCATTCGCAGGGTCCAAGAGACCCAGTACTTC
CDR3: CASSLAIRRVQETQYF
J: TRBJ2-5
D: -
size: -
V: TRBV5-1

DNA: TGTGCCAGCAGCTTAGCGCTTGGAACCCTGAACACCGGGGAGCTGTTTTTT
CDR3: CASSLALGTLNTGELFF
J: TRBJ2-2
D: -
size: -
V: TRBV7-8

DNA: TGCGCCAGCAGCCAAGATTTTGCTGATCCGAACACCGGGGAGCTGTTTTTT
CDR3: CASSQDFADPNTGELFF
J: TRBJ2-2
D: -
size: -
V: TRBV4-3

DNA: TGTGCCAGCAGCGAAAAGAGTACTAGCGCGAACGAGCAGTACTTC
CDR3: CASSEKSTSANEQYF
J: TRBJ2-7
D: TRBD2
size: once
V: TRBV7-9

DNA: TGTGCCAGCAGTCCGGGACGGTACACAGATACGCAGTATTTT
CDR3: CASSPGRYTDTQYF
J: TRBJ2-3
D: -
size: -
V: TRBV12-3/TRBV12-4

DNA: TGTGCCAGCAGTAGAAGCGGAAGCTCCTACGAGCAGTACTTC
CDR3: CASSRSGSSYEQYF
J: TRBJ2-7
D: -
size: -
V: TRBV27

DNA: TGTGCCAGCAGTATTCAGGCCGGACACACTGAAGCTTTCTTT
CDR3: CASSIQAGHTEAFF
J: TRBJ1-1
D: -
size: -
V: TRBV2

DNA: TGTGCCAGTAATACGGGGGGCCGGGATGGCTACACCTTC
CDR3: CASNTGGRDGYTF
J: TRBJ1-2
D: -
size: -
V: TRBV7-9

DNA: TGTGCCAGCAGCACCTGGGAGGACCTGAGCTCCTACAATGAGCAGTTCTTC
CDR3: CASSTWEDLSSYNEQFF
J: TRBJ2-1
D: -
size: -
V: TRBV11-2

DNA: TGTGCCAGCAGCTCCCCCAGGGGAACTAGCGGTGATCATGAGCAGTTCTTC
CDR3: CASSSPRGTSGDHEQFF
J: TRBJ2-1
D: TRBD2
size: -
V: TRBV9

DNA: TGCAGTGCTAGTTGGGCCCAGCACACCGGGGAGCTGTTTTTT
CDR3: CSASWAQHTGELFF
J: TRBJ2-2
D: -
size: -
V: TRBV20-1

DNA: TGTGCCAGCAGCTTAGGAGGGTGGGGAGATGCAGATACGCAGTATTTT
CDR3: CASSLGGWGDADTQYF
J: TRBJ2-3
D: -
size: -
V: TRBV7-6

DNA: TGTGCCTGGAATGAGCGTGAGCAGTTCTTC
CDR3: CAWNEREQFF
J: TRBJ2-1
D: -
size: -
V: TRBV30

DNA: TGTGCCAGCAAGGAGGGGGCTAATGAGCAGTTCTTC
CDR3: CASKEGANEQFF
J: TRBJ2-1
D: -
size: few
V: TRBV11-2

DNA: TGTGCCAGCAGCCATGGGAATGAGCAGTTCTTC
CDR3: CASSHGNEQFF
J: TRBJ2-1
D: -
size: -
V: TRBV7-9

DNA: TGTGCCAGCTCACCTCGGGACAGGACCCCTTACAGTGAGCAGTTCTTC
CDR3: CASSPRDRTPYSEQFF
J: TRBJ2-1
D: TRBD1
size: -
V: TRBV18

DNA: TGTGCCAGCAGTCTCCTTATTACGGGTGGCTACACCTTC
CDR3: CASSLLITGGYTF
J: TRBJ1-2
D: -
size: -
V: TRBV12-3/TRBV12-4

DNA: TGTGCCAGCAGTTCGCCCTCTGGGGGAAATGAGCAGTTCTTC
CDR3: CASSSPSGGNEQFF
J: TRBJ2-1
D: -
size: -
V: TRBV27

DNA: TGCAGCGTTCACAATGAGCAGTTCTTC
CDR3: CSVHNEQFF
J: TRBJ2-1
D: -
size: -
V: TRBV29-1

DNA: TGTGCCACCAGCAGAGGACTGCAGGGAATTAACTACGAGCAGTACTTC
CDR3: CATSRGLQGINYEQYF
J: TRBJ2-7
D: -
size: -
V: TRBV15

DNA: TGCAGCGCTAATGGGGCTAATCGCTACGAGCAGTACTTC
CDR3: CSANGANRYEQYF
J: TRBJ2-7
D: -
size: -
V: TRBV29-1

DNA: TGTGCCAGCTCGGGGACTCACCAGCAGTTCTTC
CDR3: CASSGTHQQFF
J: TRBJ2-1
D: -
size: -
V: TRBV2

DNA: TGCAGCGTTGAATCTCGAGGGCCTCTACGCGAGCAGTACTTC
CDR3: CSVESRGPLREQYF
J: TRBJ2-7
D: -
size: once
V: TRBV29-1

DNA: TGTGCCACCAGCAGAGAGCAAGACAATGAGCAGTTCTTC
CDR3: CATSREQDNEQFF
J: TRBJ2-1
D: -
size: -
V: TRBV15

DNA: TGTGCCAGCGGAGGGACTAGCGGGAGTTACGAGCAGTACTTC
CDR3: CASGGTSGSYEQYF
J: TRBJ2-7
D: TRBD2
size: -
V: TRBV6-5

DNA: TGCAGTGTACTAGCGGAGAACACCGGGGAGCTGTTTTTT
CDR3: CSVLAENTGELFF
J: TRBJ2-2
D: TRBD2
size: -
V: TRBV29-1

DNA: TGTGCCAGCAGCCAGGCTGGCTACAATGAGCAGTTCTTC
CDR3: CASSQAGYNEQFF
J: TRBJ2-1
D: -
size: -
V: TRBV3-1

DNA: TGTGCCAGCAGCGGGGCCGGACGGGAGACCCAGTACTTC
CDR3: CASSGAGRETQYF
J: TRBJ2-5
D: -
size: -
V: TRBV9

DNA: TGTGCCACCAGTGATTTGCGGGGAACCCAGTACTTC
CDR3: CATSDLRGTQYF
J: TRBJ2-5
D: -
size: -
V: TRBV24-1

DNA: TGTGCCATCAGTGAAGAGACACCCGATTCACCCCTCCACTTT
CDR3: CAISEETPDSPLHF
J: TRBJ1-6
D: -
size: few
V: TRBV10-3

DNA: TGCAGTGCTAGAGATGACGTTCAAGAGACCCAGTACTTC
CDR3: CSARDDVQETQYF
J: TRBJ2-5
D: -
size: -
V: TRBV20-1